This TCR beta chain came from a study of glioma-infiltrating T cells after dendritic cell vaccination. Study summary: Glioblastoma patients came from Phase I and II dendritic cell vaccination trials. Overall study results and limits: Complete blood and tumor specimen sets were limited to few patients.

The V gene's germline CDR1 is MNHNS and CDR2 SASEGT. Between the trimmed V and J ends, which lost 6 bases and 3 bases, there was a span of 15 bases. CDR3 length: 15 amino acids. Sample time point: after dendritic cell vaccination, including at tumor progression/relapse. The table lists this clone with a few counts. Its cognate antigen is unknown. Input was 2 to 2.5 ug genomic DNA, or all available if less. Only in-frame clones appear in the TCRdb table, and some are missing; sequencing was by immunoSEQ multiplex PCR. The table includes tens of thousands of clones, 80% to 90% detected once. This TCR derives from a human donor with glioblastoma. This chain links TRBV6-1 with TRBJ1-5; tentative D call: TRBD1 (5 bases). The source was blood, collected after dendritic cell vaccination. The CDR3 loop reads CASSEVGGYNQPQHF. CDR3 sequence (DNA): TGTGCCAGCAGCGAGGTCGGGGGTTACAATCAGCCCCAGCATTTT.